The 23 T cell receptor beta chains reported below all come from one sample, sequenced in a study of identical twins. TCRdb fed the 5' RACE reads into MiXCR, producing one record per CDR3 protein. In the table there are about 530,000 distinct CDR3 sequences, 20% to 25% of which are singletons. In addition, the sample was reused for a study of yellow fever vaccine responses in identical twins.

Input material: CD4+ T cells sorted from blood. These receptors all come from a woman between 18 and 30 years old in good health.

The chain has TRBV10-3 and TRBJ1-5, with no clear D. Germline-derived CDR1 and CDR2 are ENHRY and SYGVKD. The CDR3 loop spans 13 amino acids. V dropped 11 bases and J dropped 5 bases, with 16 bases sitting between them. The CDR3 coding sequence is TGTGCCGCCCGGACTGGGTTTGATCAGCCCCAGCATTTT. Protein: CAARTGFDQPQHF.

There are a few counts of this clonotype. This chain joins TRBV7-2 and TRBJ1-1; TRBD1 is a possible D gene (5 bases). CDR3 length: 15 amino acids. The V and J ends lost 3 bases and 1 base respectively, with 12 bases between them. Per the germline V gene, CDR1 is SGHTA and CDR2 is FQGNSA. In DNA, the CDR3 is TGTGCCAGCAGCTTCTCCGGAGGGACGAACACTGAAGCTTTCTTT. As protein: CASSFSGGTNTEAFF.

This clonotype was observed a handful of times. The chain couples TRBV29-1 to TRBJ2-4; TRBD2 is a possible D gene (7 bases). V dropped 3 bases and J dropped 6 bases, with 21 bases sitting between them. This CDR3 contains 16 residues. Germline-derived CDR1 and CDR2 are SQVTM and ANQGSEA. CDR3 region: CSVEQVDGGRRNIQYF. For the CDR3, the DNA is TGCAGCGTTGAGCAAGTGGACGGGGGGCGGAGAAACATTCAGTACTTC.

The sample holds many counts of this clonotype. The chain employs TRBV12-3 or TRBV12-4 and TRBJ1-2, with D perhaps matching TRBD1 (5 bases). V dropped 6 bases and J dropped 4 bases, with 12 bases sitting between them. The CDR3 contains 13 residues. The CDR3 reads CASSPTGPYGYTF. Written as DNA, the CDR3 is TGTGCCAGCAGCCCTACAGGCCCCTATGGCTACACCTTC.

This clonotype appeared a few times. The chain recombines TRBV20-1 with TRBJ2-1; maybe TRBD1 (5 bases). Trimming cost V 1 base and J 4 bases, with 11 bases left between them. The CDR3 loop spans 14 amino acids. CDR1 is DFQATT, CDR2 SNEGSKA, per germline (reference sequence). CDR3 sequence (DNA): TGCAGTGCTAGAGGGAGACAGACTTACAATGAGCAGTTCTTC. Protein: CSARGRQTYNEQFF.

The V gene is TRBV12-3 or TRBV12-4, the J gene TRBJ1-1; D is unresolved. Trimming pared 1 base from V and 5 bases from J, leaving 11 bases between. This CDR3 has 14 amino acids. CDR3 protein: CASSLVQKVTEAFF. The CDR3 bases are TGTGCCAGCAGTTTAGTACAGAAGGTGACTGAAGCTTTCTTT.

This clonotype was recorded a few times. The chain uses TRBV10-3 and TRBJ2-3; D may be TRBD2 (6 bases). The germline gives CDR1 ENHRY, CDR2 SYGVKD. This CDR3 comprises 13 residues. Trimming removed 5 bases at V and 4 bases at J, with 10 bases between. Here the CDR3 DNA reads TGTGCCATCAGTCAAACTAGCCCAGATACGCAGTATTTT. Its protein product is CAISQTSPDTQYF.

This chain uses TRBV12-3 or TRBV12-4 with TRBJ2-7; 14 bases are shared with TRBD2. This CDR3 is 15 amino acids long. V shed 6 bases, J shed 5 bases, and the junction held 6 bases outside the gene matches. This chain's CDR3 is CASSLGLAGAHEQYF. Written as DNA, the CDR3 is TGTGCCAGCAGCCTGGGACTAGCGGGAGCCCACGAGCAGTACTTC.

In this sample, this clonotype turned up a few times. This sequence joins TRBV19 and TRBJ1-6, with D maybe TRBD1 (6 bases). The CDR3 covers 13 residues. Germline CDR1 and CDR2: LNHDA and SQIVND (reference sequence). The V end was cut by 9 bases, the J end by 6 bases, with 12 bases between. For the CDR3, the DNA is TGTGCCAGCACCACAGGGCGTAATTCACCCCTCCACTTT. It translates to CASTTGRNSPLHF.

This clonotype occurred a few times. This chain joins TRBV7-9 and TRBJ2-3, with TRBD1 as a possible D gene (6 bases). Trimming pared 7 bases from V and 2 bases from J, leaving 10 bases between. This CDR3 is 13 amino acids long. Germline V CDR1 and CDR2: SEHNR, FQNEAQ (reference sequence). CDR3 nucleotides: TGTGCCAGCACCCGGACAGACACAGATACGCAGTATTTT. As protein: CASTRTDTDTQYF.

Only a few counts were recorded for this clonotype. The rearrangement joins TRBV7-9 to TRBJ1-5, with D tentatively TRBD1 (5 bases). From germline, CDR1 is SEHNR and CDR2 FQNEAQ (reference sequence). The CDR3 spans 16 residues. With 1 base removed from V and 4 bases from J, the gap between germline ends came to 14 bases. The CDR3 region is CASSLGSGGDNQPQHF. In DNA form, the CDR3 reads TGTGCCAGCAGCTTAGGGTCAGGAGGGGATAATCAGCCCCAGCATTTT.

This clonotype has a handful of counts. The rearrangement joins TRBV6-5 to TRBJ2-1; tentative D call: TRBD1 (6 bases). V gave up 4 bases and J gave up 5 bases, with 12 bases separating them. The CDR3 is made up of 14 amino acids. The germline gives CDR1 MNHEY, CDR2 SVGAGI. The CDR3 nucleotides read TGTGCCAGCAGTTTCGGAGACAGGAACAATGAGCAGTTCTTC. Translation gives CASSFGDRNNEQFF.

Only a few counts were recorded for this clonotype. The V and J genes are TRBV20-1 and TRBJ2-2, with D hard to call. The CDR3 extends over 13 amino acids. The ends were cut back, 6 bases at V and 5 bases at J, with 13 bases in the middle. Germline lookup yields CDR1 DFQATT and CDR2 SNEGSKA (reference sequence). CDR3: CSAQYSLTGELFF. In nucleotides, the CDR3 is TGCAGTGCCCAATACAGCTTAACCGGGGAGCTGTTTTTT.

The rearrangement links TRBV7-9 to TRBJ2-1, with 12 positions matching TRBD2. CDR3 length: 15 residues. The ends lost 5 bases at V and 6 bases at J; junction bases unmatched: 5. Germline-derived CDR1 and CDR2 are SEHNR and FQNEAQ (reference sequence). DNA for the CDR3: TGTGCCAGCAGCGGAACGGGACTAGCGGGCAATGAGCAGTTCTTC. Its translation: CASSGTGLAGNEQFF.

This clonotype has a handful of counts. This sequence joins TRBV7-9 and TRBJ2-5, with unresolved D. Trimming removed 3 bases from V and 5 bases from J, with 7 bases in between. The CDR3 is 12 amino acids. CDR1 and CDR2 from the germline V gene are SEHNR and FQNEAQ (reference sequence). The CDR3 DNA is TGTGCCAGCAGCTTTGTTCCGGAGACCCAGTACTTC. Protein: CASSFVPETQYF.

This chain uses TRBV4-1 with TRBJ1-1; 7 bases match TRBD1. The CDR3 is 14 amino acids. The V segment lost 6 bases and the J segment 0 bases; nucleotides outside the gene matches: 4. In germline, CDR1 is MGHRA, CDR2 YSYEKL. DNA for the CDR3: TGCGCCAGCAGAGGAGACAGGGTGAACACTGAAGCTTTCTTT. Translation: CASRGDRVNTEAFF.

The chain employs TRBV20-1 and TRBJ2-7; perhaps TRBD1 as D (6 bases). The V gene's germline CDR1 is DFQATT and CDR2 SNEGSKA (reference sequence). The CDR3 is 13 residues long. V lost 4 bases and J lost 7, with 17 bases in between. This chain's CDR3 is CSAKGAGVSEQYV. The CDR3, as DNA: TGCAGTGCTAAAGGGGCAGGGGTGAGTGAGCAGTACGTC.

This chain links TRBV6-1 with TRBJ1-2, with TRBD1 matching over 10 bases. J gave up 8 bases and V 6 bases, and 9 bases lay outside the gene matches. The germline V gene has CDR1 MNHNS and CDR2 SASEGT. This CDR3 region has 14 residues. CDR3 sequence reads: CASRATGTGVGYTF. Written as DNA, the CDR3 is TGTGCCAGCAGGGCAACCGGGACAGGGGTGGGCTACACCTTC.

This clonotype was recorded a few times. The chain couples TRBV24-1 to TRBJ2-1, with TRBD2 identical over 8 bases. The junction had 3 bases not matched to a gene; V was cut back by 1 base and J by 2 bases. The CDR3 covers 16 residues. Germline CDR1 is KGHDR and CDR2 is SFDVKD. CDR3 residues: CATSDFDGGAYNEQFF. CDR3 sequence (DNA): TGTGCCACCAGTGATTTCGACGGGGGGGCCTACAATGAGCAGTTCTTC.

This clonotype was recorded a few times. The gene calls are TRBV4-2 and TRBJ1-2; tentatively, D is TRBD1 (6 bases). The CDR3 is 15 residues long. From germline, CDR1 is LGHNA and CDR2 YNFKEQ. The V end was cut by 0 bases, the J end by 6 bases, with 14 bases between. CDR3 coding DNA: TGTGCCAGCAGCCAAGATGGGCAGGGGCCAGATGGCTACACCTTC. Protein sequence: CASSQDGQGPDGYTF.

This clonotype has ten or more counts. The CDR3 region is CASSLSPTSYNEQFF. The DNA for the CDR3 is TGCGCCAGCAGCTTGTCTCCCACCTCCTACAATGAGCAGTTCTTC. The gene calls are TRBV5-1 and TRBJ2-1; no reliable D call. CDR3 length: 15 residues. The germline gives CDR1 SGHRS, CDR2 YFSETQ. Trimming removed 1 base at V and 0 bases at J, with 8 bases between.

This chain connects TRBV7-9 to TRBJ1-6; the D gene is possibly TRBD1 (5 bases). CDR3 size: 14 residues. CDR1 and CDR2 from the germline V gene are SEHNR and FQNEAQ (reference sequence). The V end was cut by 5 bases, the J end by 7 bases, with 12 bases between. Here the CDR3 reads CASSTGRANSPLHF. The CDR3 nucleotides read TGTGCCAGCAGCACGGGACGGGCGAATTCACCCCTCCACTTT.

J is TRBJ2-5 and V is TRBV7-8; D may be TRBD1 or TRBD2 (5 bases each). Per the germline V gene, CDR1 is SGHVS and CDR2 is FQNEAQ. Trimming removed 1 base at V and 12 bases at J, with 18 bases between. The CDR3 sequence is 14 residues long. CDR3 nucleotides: TGTGCCAGCAGCTTAGGGGGCCACCGGGACCCCAAGTACTTC. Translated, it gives CASSLGGHRDPKYF.